Reported below is one T cell receptor (beta chain). The antigen is undetermined. Using immunoSEQ multiplex PCR, the repertoire was profiled, and TCRdb retains in-frame clones only, with some absent. The sample consists of over 100,000 clones, over 85% of them appearing once. This record comes from a study of T cell responses to AZD1222 COVID-19 vaccine. Study results and caveats: Distributed over spike, vaccine-associated CD4 TCRs predominated at 160-218 and 743-854. Clonal diversity may have been underestimated in mostly white British donors.

Between the trimmed V and J ends, which lost 1 base and 0 bases, there was a span of 9 bases. The CDR3 is 15 amino acids. CDR1 and CDR2 (germline): SGHTA, FQGTGA. The chain joins TRBV7-3 to TRBJ1-1; D unclear. The receptor was isolated from an adult in good health. This specimen was peripheral blood, taken on day 0 of AZD1222 vaccination. The CDR3 spells CASSLIRAMNTEAFF. CDR3 nucleotides: TGTGCCAGCAGCTTAATCCGCGCCATGAACACTGAAGCTTTCTTT.